One sample yielded the 28 T cell receptor beta chains listed below, sequenced in a study of naive and memory T cell subsets. An equimolar mix of two oligonucleotides served as the beta constant-region primer for TRBC1 and TRBC2. TCRdb reanalysed the UMI-ligation and nested PCR reads using MiXCR and keeps one entry per CDR3 protein. The top ten hold 1.5% to 2% of the sample, which has 100,000 or so distinct CDR3 sequences, about 7% seen once. The sequenced material came from central memory CD4+ T cells from blood. These receptors came from a human donor in good health.

The CDR3 coding sequence is TGCAGTGCTAGGAGGGGAATGCTCGAAGAGACCCAGTACTTC. Amino acid sequence: CSARRGMLEETQYF. The chain links TRBV20-1 to TRBJ2-5, with D perhaps assigned TRBD1 or TRBD2 (5 bases each). There are 14 residues in the CDR3. Germline V gene sequence: CDR1 DFQATT, CDR2 SNEGSKA (reference sequence). Trimming pared 3 bases from V and 3 bases from J, leaving 14 bases between.

This clonotype has just a few counts. This chain uses TRBV19 with TRBJ1-5; no clear D. CDR3 length: 12 amino acids. Germline values: CDR1 LNHDA, CDR2 SQIVND (reference sequence). V was trimmed by 5 bases and J by 5 bases, leaving 7 bases between them. Here the CDR3 reads CASSRLDQPQHF. CDR3 DNA: TGTGCCAGTAGTCGATTAGATCAGCCCCAGCATTTT.

This clonotype was detected a few times. V and J are TRBV2 and TRBJ2-1; 10 bases agree with TRBD2. This CDR3 is 14 amino acids long. CDR1 is SNHLY, CDR2 FYNNEI, per germline. Trimming at V came to 5 bases and at J to 8 bases, leaving 6 bases not matched to a gene. The CDR3 nucleotides read TGTGCCAGCAGTAGCGGGAGGGGAGTCCATGAGCAGTTCTTC. This codes for CASSSGRGVHEQFF. Full variable domain (remainder filled in from reference TRBV2 and TRBJ2-1): EPEVTQTPSHQVTQMGQEVILRCVPISNHLYFYWYRQILGQKVEFLVSFYNNEISEKSEIFDDQFSVERPDGSNFTLKIRSTKLEDSAMYFCASSSGRGVHEQFFGPGTRLTVL.

This clonotype was detected only a few times. The gene calls are TRBV9 and TRBJ2-3; D may be TRBD2 (5 bases). The CDR3 runs 15 residues. V lost 0 bases, J lost 3 bases, and 11 bases lay in between. CDR1 SGDLS and CDR2 YYNGEE come from the germline V gene. The CDR3 spells CASSVEEWRTDTQYF. The CDR3 region has the DNA TGTGCCAGCAGCGTAGAAGAGTGGAGGACAGATACGCAGTATTTT.

This clonotype was observed a handful of times. This chain uses TRBV12-3 or TRBV12-4 with TRBJ1-5; D remains ambiguous. The CDR3 has 13 residues. V shed 7 bases and J shed 6 bases, with 13 bases lying between them. CDR3 nucleotide sequence: TGTGCCAGCAAAGGGAATCCGGGTCAGCCCCAGCATTTT. Translated, it gives CASKGNPGQPQHF.

This clonotype showed up many times. V gene TRBV19 combines with J gene TRBJ2-7; TRBD1 is a possible D gene (6 bases). CDR3 length: 14 residues. Trimming cost V 5 bases and J 3 bases, with 14 bases left between them. Germline V lookup: CDR1 LNHDA, CDR2 SQIVND (reference sequence). Here the CDR3 DNA reads TGTGCCAGTAGTCCGGACAGCCAGAACTACGAGCAGTACTTC. Its translation: CASSPDSQNYEQYF.

This clonotype was observed at least ten times. The CDR3 coding sequence is TGTGCCAGCAGCTTGGTTTCGGGGAATTCACCCCTCCACTTT. Its protein product is CASSLVSGNSPLHF. V is TRBV5-4 and J is TRBJ1-6; D gene unclear. This CDR3 region has 14 residues. Germline V gives CDR1 SGHNT, CDR2 YYREEE (reference sequence). Trimming pared 0 bases from V and 7 bases from J, leaving 8 bases between.

In its sample, this clonotype was seen many times. This chain uses TRBV6-1 with TRBJ1-2; TRBD1 matches at 9 bases. Losses at the gene ends were 3 bases for V and 4 bases for J; bases not matched to a gene: 6. This CDR3 has 15 amino acids. The V gene's germline CDR1 is MNHNS and CDR2 SASEGT. Written as DNA, the CDR3 is TGTGCCAGCAGTGATGGTACAGGGGGCTCCTATGGCTACACCTTC. As protein: CASSDGTGGSYGYTF.

This clonotype showed up just a few times. The V gene is TRBV18, the J gene TRBJ1-2; D unresolved. The CDR3 spans 15 residues. Trimming removed 3 bases from V and 4 bases from J, with 15 bases in between. Germline assignment: CDR1 KGHSH and CDR2 LQKENI. The CDR3 protein is CASSPRESTLYGYTF. CDR3 bases: TGTGCCAGCTCACCGAGGGAATCTACACTCTATGGCTACACCTTC.

This clonotype was picked up many times. The rearrangement uses TRBV7-2 and TRBJ2-1; D remains ambiguous. Germline V CDR1 and CDR2: SGHTA, FQGNSA. The CDR3 extends over 12 amino acids. V lost 5 bases, J lost 5 bases, and 7 bases lay in between. CDR3 residues: CASSPPDNEQFF. The CDR3, as DNA: TGTGCCAGCAGCCCCCCAGACAATGAGCAGTTCTTC.

This sequence joins TRBV30 and TRBJ2-3; D not resolved. This CDR3 contains 13 residues. The germline V gene has CDR1 GTSNPN and CDR2 SVGIG (reference sequence). Trimming took off 3 bases at V and 1 base at J, with 8 bases between the two ends. CDR3 DNA sequence: TGTGCCTGGAGCCGTCCAGGCACAGATACGCAGTATTTT. It translates to CAWSRPGTDTQYF.

This clonotype was detected only once. The chain is built from TRBV6-5 and TRBJ1-4; weak D call: TRBD1 (6 bases). V gave up 6 bases and J gave up 8 bases, with 13 bases separating them. This CDR3 contains 13 residues. CDR1 is MNHEY and CDR2 is SVGAGI in the germline V gene. CDR3 loop: CASSPRGGEKLFF. The CDR3 nucleotides are TGTGCCAGCAGCCCACGGGGGGGCGAAAAACTGTTTTTT.

The V gene is TRBV14, the J gene TRBJ2-5, with D unclear. CDR3 size: 14 residues. V lost 1 base, J lost 2 bases, and 8 bases lay in between. CDR1 and CDR2 from the germline V gene are SGHDN and FVKESK. The CDR3 sequence: CASSQAWQQETQYF. CDR3 in DNA: TGTGCCAGCAGCCAAGCGTGGCAGCAAGAGACCCAGTACTTC. Filled out from reference TRBV14 and TRBJ2-5, the complete variable domain reads EAGVTQFPSHSVIEKGQTVTLRCDPISGHDNLYWYRRVMGKEIKFLLHFVKESKQDESGMPNNRFLAERTGGTYSTLKVQPAELEDSGVYFCASSQAWQQETQYFGPGTRLLVL.

Remarks on this clonotype: A junction boundary mismatches the germline segment, possibly from a read error. The genes are TRBV12-3 or TRBV12-4 and TRBJ2-1; D could derive from TRBD1 or TRBD2 (5 bases each). There are 14 residues in the CDR3. The CDR3 loop reads CASSPGTKYKEQFF. The CDR3 DNA reads TGTGCCAGCAGTCCTGGGACGAAGTACAAAGAGCAGTTCTTC.

This clonotype was counted a few times. The CDR3 DNA is TGTGCCAGCAGAGGGGTCCGTGGGGCCAACGTCCTGACTTTC. Translating it yields CASRGVRGANVLTF. The chain has TRBV12-3 or TRBV12-4 and TRBJ2-6; maybe TRBD1 (5 bases). Trimming stripped 6 bases from V and 3 bases from J, with 9 bases between. This CDR3 spans 14 amino acids.

This clonotype was found a few times. This rearrangement joins TRBV6-2 or TRBV6-3 to TRBJ2-7; D assignment may be TRBD1 or TRBD2 (5 bases each). CDR1 and CDR2 from the germline V gene are MNHEY and SVGEGT. The CDR3 is made up of 11 amino acids. V was cut by 7 bases and J by 7 bases, with 11 bases left in between. CDR3 coding DNA: TGTGCCAGCACTAATGGGGGAGAGCAGTACTTC. Translating it yields CASTNGGEQYF.

This clonotype came up many times. V is TRBV12-3 or TRBV12-4 and J is TRBJ1-5; D is unresolved. V lost 3 bases to trimming and J lost 7 bases, with 13 bases between them. The CDR3 length is 14 residues. CDR3 sequence: CASSLGRSRQPQHF. CDR3 DNA sequence: TGTGCCAGCAGTTTGGGCAGGTCGAGACAGCCCCAGCATTTT.

This clonotype has a count of ten or more. V and J are TRBV3-1 and TRBJ1-2, with TRBD1 matching 10 bases. Losses at the gene ends were 1 base for V and 7 bases for J; bases not matched to a gene: 9. Per germline, CDR1 LGHDT and CDR2 YNNKEL (reference sequence). The CDR3 is made up of 16 amino acids. The CDR3 is CASSQVRQGARGGYTF. Written as DNA, the CDR3 is TGTGCCAGCAGCCAAGTCCGACAGGGGGCGCGTGGTGGCTACACCTTC.

This clonotype was recorded a few times. This chain connects TRBV5-1 to TRBJ2-7, with D tentatively TRBD1 or TRBD2 (5 bases each). The germline CDR1 and CDR2 sequences are SGHRS and YFSETQ. The CDR3 loop spans 15 amino acids. Trimming left V 6 bases short and J 7 bases short, with 23 bases between. CDR3 sequence: CASTAGTPGVGEQYF. CDR3 nucleotides: TGCGCCAGCACCGCTGGGACCCCCGGGGTCGGGGAGCAGTACTTC. Full variable domain (missing parts from reference TRBV5-1 and TRBJ2-7): KAGVTQTPRYLIKTRGQQVTLSCSPISGHRSVSWYQQTPGQGLQFLFEYFSETQRNKGNFPGRFSGRQFSNSRSEMNVSTLELGDSALYLCASTAGTPGVGEQYFGPGTRLTVT.

This chain joins TRBV7-9 and TRBJ2-1; TRBD1 matches 8 bases. V gave up 8 bases and J gave up 3 bases; unmatched junction bases: 9. The V gene's germline CDR1 is SEHNR and CDR2 FQNEAQ (reference sequence). The CDR3 runs 15 residues. CDR3 coding DNA: TGTGCCAGCGCCCCTCCCGGGACAGGCTACAATGAGCAGTTCTTC. Translated: CASAPPGTGYNEQFF.

This clonotype was found many times. The gene calls are TRBV2 and TRBJ1-1; D gene uncertain. CDR3 length equals 13 residues. Germline CDR1 is SNHLY and CDR2 is FYNNEI. V lost 8 bases and J lost 1, with 11 bases in between. The CDR3 DNA is TGTGCCAGCTTGATCTACAGGAACACTGAAGCTTTCTTT. Residues: CASLIYRNTEAFF.

This clonotype was counted at least ten times. This chain links TRBV28 with TRBJ2-7; TRBD1 or TRBD2 may be the D gene (5 bases each). Germline loops: CDR1 MDHEN, CDR2 SYDVKM. Trimming took off 5 bases at V and 1 base at J, with 18 bases between the two ends. This CDR3 spans 16 amino acids. The CDR3 DNA follows: TGTGCCAGCAGTCCTACCGGGACCCTAACTTCCTACGAGCAGTACTTC. As protein: CASSPTGTLTSYEQYF.

This clonotype was counted only a few times. The V gene is TRBV14, the J gene TRBJ2-1; weak D call: TRBD1 (6 bases). The CDR3 contains 14 residues. Trimming stripped 0 bases from V and 6 bases from J, with 9 bases between. The germline V gene has CDR1 SGHDN and CDR2 FVKESK. The CDR3 sequence is CASSQEAGVNEQFF. CDR3 nucleotide sequence: TGTGCCAGCAGCCAAGAAGCAGGGGTCAATGAGCAGTTCTTC.

This clonotype was seen many times. The V and J genes are TRBV3-1 and TRBJ2-1; TRBD1 is a possible D gene (6 bases). The CDR3 contains 12 residues. The germline V gene has CDR1 LGHDT and CDR2 YNNKEL (reference sequence). With 0 bases removed from V and 15 bases from J, the gap between germline ends came to 12 bases. CDR3 nucleotide sequence: TGTGCCAGCAGCCAAGATCACAGGGTACGGTTCTTC. Residues: CASSQDHRVRFF.

This clonotype was recorded many times. The chain uses TRBV5-1 and TRBJ2-2; the D gene could be TRBD1 or TRBD2 (5 bases each). Germline V CDR1 and CDR2: SGHRS, YFSETQ. This CDR3 contains 13 residues. The germline V and J ends were trimmed by 5 bases and 7 bases, with 12 bases remaining between them. CDR3 sequence: CASRQAGGGELFF. The CDR3 DNA follows: TGCGCCAGCAGACAGGCCGGAGGCGGGGAGCTGTTTTTT.

This clonotype has a count of ten or more. The CDR3 bases are TGCAGCGTTGGGGAGCGCCTCTATGGCTACACCTTC. Translated: CSVGERLYGYTF. The chain carries TRBV29-1 and TRBJ1-2; D remains unclear. The CDR3 contains 12 residues. Per germline, CDR1 SQVTM and CDR2 ANQGSEA. The V gene lost 4 bases and the J gene lost 4 bases, with 10 bases spanning the gap.

At least ten counts were recorded for this clonotype. V is TRBV6-1 and J is TRBJ2-1, with D possibly being TRBD2 (6 bases). This CDR3 spans 18 amino acids. V lost 5 bases to trimming and J lost 0 bases, with 20 bases between them. Germline V gene lookup returns CDR1 MNHNS and CDR2 SASEGT. CDR3 amino acids: CASSRQTTAGSSYNEQFF. CDR3 sequence (DNA): TGTGCCAGCAGTCGACAGACGACGGCGGGAAGCTCCTACAATGAGCAGTTCTTC.

This clonotype was detected ten times or more. The genes are TRBV7-9 and TRBJ1-2; TRBD1 is a possible D gene (5 bases). V lost 2 bases and J lost 7, with 11 bases in between. CDR1 and CDR2 (germline): SEHNR, FQNEAQ (reference sequence). CDR3 size: 13 residues. The CDR3: CASSLKGSSGYTF. CDR3 sequence (DNA): TGTGCCAGCAGCTTAAAGGGGAGCTCTGGCTACACCTTC.